This is a list of T cell receptor beta chains from one sample in a study. One entry per CDR3 protein, called by TCRdb with MiXCR from the RT-PCR reads. The sample includes hundreds of thousands of distinct CDR3 sequences, over 12% of them seen just once. The sample was memory CD4+ T cells from blood. The receptors originated from a female donor in good health, serving as a healthy control. The CDR3 runs from the conserved cysteine through the conserved F or W. The D gene is left open where the match is weak. Clone size is given for some rows only: seen once, a few or many times, or a class if the clone is expanded.

V gene	clone size	J gene	D gene	CDR3 protein	CDR3 DNA
TRBV6-2/TRBV6-3	many	TRBJ2-7	.	CASSTRAYEQYF	TGTGCCAGCAGCACTAGAGCCTACGAGCAGTACTTC
TRBV12-3/TRBV12-4	many	TRBJ2-1	.	CASSFTGAANEQFF	TGTGCCAGCAGTTTTACGGGAGCGGCCAATGAGCAGTTCTTC
TRBV12-3/TRBV12-4	few	TRBJ2-2	.	CASSYGDRNTGELFF	TGTGCCAGCAGTTACGGTGACAGGAACACCGGGGAGCTGTTTTTT
TRBV27	.	TRBJ1-5	.	CATSRWGQPQHF	TGTGCCACCAGCCGGTGGGGGCAGCCCCAGCATTTT
TRBV5-6	.	TRBJ2-7	.	CASSLGTQEIYEQYF	TGTGCCAGCAGCTTGGGGACTCAAGAGATATACGAGCAGTACTTC
TRBV9	many	TRBJ2-1	.	CASSPGSGYNEQFF	TGTGCCAGCTCCCCGGGTAGCGGCTACAATGAGCAGTTCTTC
TRBV7-2	.	TRBJ2-7	.	CASSFLYGTYEQYF	TGTGCCAGCAGCTTTTTATACGGAACCTACGAGCAGTACTTC
TRBV27	.	TRBJ2-2	TRBD2	CASSTPHSGRNTGELFF	TGTGCCAGCAGTACCCCCCATAGCGGGAGGAACACCGGGGAGCTGTTTTTT
TRBV29-1	many	TRBJ1-4	TRBD1	CSVAIGTGGEKLFF	TGCAGCGTTGCTATTGGGACAGGCGGGGAAAAACTGTTTTTT
TRBV20-1	few	TRBJ1-5	.	CSAPRAGDSNQPQHF	TGCAGTGCTCCCCGCGCCGGGGATAGCAATCAGCCCCAGCATTTT
TRBV7-6	many	TRBJ2-1	TRBD1	CASSLTPGQDHEQFF	TGTGCCAGCAGCTTAACTCCGGGACAGGACCATGAGCAGTTCTTC
TRBV10-2	many	TRBJ2-1	TRBD2	CASSGTSGSSNEQFF	TGCGCCAGCAGCGGGACTAGCGGGAGTAGCAATGAGCAGTTCTTC
TRBV27	few	TRBJ2-7	.	CASSLGTSLNEQYF	TGTGCCAGCAGTTTGGGGACTTCCCTTAACGAGCAGTACTTC
TRBV7-9	few	TRBJ2-5	.	CASSNPLSSGPRQETQYF	TGTGCCAGCAGCAACCCCCTCTCCAGCGGACCTCGTCAAGAGACCCAGTACTTC
TRBV6-1	few	TRBJ2-7	TRBD1	CASSEARRGQPTQYF	TGTGCCAGCAGTGAAGCCCGTAGGGGACAGCCGACGCAGTACTTC
TRBV20-1	.	TRBJ2-3	TRBD2	CSARDAGTSGGGTDTQYF	TGCAGTGCTAGAGACGCCGGGACTAGCGGGGGGGGAACAGATACGCAGTATTTT
TRBV20-1	many	TRBJ2-1	TRBD2	CSARSTSGRNEQFF	TGCAGTGCTAGGTCGACTAGCGGGAGGAATGAGCAGTTCTTC
TRBV20-1	.	TRBJ2-2	TRBD1	CSASPTGDTGELFF	TGCAGTGCTAGTCCTACAGGGGACACCGGGGAGCTGTTTTTT
TRBV6-5	once	TRBJ1-5	.	CASSTSGGPLRAQHF	TGTGCCAGCAGTACTTCAGGAGGGCCGCTGCGGGCCCAGCATTTT
TRBV27	.	TRBJ2-5	.	CASKGYQQETEYF	TGTGCCAGCAAGGGGTACCAGCAAGAGACCGAGTACTTC
TRBV7-2	.	TRBJ2-1	.	CASRVGAAENEQFF	TGTGCCAGCAGGGTCGGAGCAGCCGAAAATGAGCAGTTCTTC
TRBV4-1	few	TRBJ2-7	TRBD2	CASGPTSGSYEQYF	TGCGCCAGCGGGCCGACTAGCGGCTCCTACGAGCAGTACTTC
TRBV7-2	.	TRBJ2-3	.	CASSSGLEVDTQYF	TGTGCCAGCAGCTCGGGACTGGAGGTAGATACGCAGTATTTT
TRBV24-1	.	TRBJ2-1	TRBD2	CATSDPSLAGVRNEQFF	TGTGCCACCAGTGACCCATCTCTAGCGGGAGTAAGGAATGAGCAGTTCTTC
TRBV14	.	TRBJ1-2	TRBD1	CASSQDQSRRDSAF	TGTGCCAGCAGCCAAGATCAAAGTAGGAGGGACAGCGCCTTC
TRBV7-6	.	TRBJ1-1	.	CASSPGTQPTEAFF	TGTGCCAGCAGCCCTGGAACTCAGCCCACTGAAGCTTTCTTT
TRBV4-2	few	TRBJ1-2	.	CASSQEKGQGPLSVNYGYTF	TGTGCCAGCAGCCAAGAAAAAGGGCAGGGGCCCCTTTCTGTTAACTATGGCTACACCTTC
TRBV6-5	.	TRBJ2-6	.	CASSNDPRQSLGANVLTF	TGTGCCAGCAGTAACGACCCTCGACAGTCTCTGGGGGCCAACGTCCTGACTTTC
TRBV3-1	.	TRBJ2-7	TRBD1	CASSLFTGGFNEQYF	TGTGCCAGCAGCCTTTTTACAGGGGGCTTCAACGAGCAGTACTTC
TRBV5-1	.	TRBJ2-7	TRBD2	CASSFLAGAFEQYF	TGCGCCAGCAGCTTCCTAGCGGGAGCTTTCGAGCAGTACTTC
TRBV6-2/TRBV6-3	many	TRBJ2-1	.	CASKGVLLDEQFF	TGTGCAAGCAAGGGGGTACTCCTCGATGAGCAGTTCTTC
TRBV11-1	.	TRBJ2-7	TRBD1	CASSLGSLGQGVYEQYF	TGTGCCAGCAGCTTAGGGTCTTTGGGACAGGGAGTCTACGAGCAGTACTTC
TRBV20-1	.	TRBJ1-4	.	CSAGQNEKLFF	TGCAGTGCAGGACAGAATGAAAAACTGTTTTTT
TRBV28	.	TRBJ1-4	TRBD1	CASSPPGGEGEKLFF	TGTGCCAGCAGCCCCCCAGGGGGGGAGGGTGAAAAACTGTTTTTT
TRBV6-2/TRBV6-3	few	TRBJ2-7	TRBD2	CASSRAGKGLASYEQYF	TGTGCCAGCAGTCGCGCTGGGAAGGGACTAGCTTCCTACGAGCAGTACTTC
TRBV6-5	many	TRBJ2-3	TRBD2	CASSRDRGAGLDTQYF	TGTGCCAGCAGTCGGGATAGGGGAGCGGGACTAGATACGCAGTATTTT
TRBV18	few	TRBJ2-5	TRBD1	CASSPRSAGGKETQYF	TGTGCCAGCTCACCACGATCGGCAGGGGGAAAAGAGACCCAGTACTTC
TRBV7-6	few	TRBJ2-2	.	CASSPRAETNTGELFF	TGTGCCAGCAGCCCTAGGGCGGAGACGAACACCGGGGAGCTGTTTTTT
TRBV3-1	once	TRBJ2-7	.	CASSQEGISYEQYF	TGTGCCAGCAGCCAAGAAGGGATCTCCTACGAGCAGTACTTC
TRBV5-1	few	TRBJ1-6	.	CASSLWTDSNSPLHF	TGCGCCAGCAGCTTATGGACGGATTCAAATTCACCCCTCCACTTT
TRBV6-1	few	TRBJ1-5	.	CASMAGNNQPQHF	TGTGCCAGCATGGCGGGAAACAATCAGCCCCAGCATTTT
TRBV24-1	many	TRBJ2-1	.	CATSDFGAGHNEQFF	TGTGCCACCAGTGATTTCGGGGCGGGTCACAATGAGCAGTTCTTC
TRBV10-3	few	TRBJ2-2	TRBD1	CAITWDRGSGELFF	TGTGCCATCACCTGGGACAGGGGTAGCGGGGAGCTGTTTTTT
TRBV5-1	many	TRBJ1-1	.	CASSLTGTGTEAFF	TGCGCCAGCAGCTTGACGGGGACGGGCACTGAAGCTTTCTTT
TRBV5-8	.	TRBJ1-1	.	CASSLLYTEAFF	TGTGCCAGCAGCTTGCTGTACACTGAAGCTTTCTTT
TRBV4-1	.	TRBJ2-1	TRBD2	CASSPVIASGRYNEQFF	TGCGCCAGCAGCCCAGTAATAGCTAGCGGAAGATACAATGAGCAGTTCTTC
TRBV27	.	TRBJ1-4	.	CASSLWGGGEKLFF	TGTGCCAGCAGTTTATGGGGAGGTGGAGAAAAACTGTTTTTT
TRBV7-2	few	TRBJ2-7	.	CASSLNSVATEQYF	TGTGCCAGCAGCTTAAATTCGGTTGCGACAGAGCAGTACTTC
TRBV2	.	TRBJ1-1	TRBD1	CASRETGLNTEAFF	TGTGCCAGCAGGGAGACAGGGCTGAACACTGAAGCTTTCTTT
TRBV15	.	TRBJ1-1	TRBD1	CATSRGSGDRETEAFF	TGTGCCACCAGCAGAGGAAGCGGGGACAGGGAAACTGAAGCTTTCTTT
TRBV7-3	many	TRBJ2-7	.	CASSLWSGGGYEQYF	TGTGCCAGCAGTTTATGGTCTGGAGGAGGGTACGAGCAGTACTTC